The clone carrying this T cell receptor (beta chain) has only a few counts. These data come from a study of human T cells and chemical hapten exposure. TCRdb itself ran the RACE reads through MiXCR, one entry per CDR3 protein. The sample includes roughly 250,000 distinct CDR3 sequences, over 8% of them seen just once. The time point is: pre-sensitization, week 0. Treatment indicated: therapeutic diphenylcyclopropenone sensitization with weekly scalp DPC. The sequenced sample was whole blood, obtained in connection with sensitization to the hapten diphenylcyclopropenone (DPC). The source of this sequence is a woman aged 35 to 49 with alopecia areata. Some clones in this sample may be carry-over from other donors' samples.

The CDR3: CSVERLNTGELFF. CDR3 bases: TGCAGCGTTGAAAGGTTGAACACCGGGGAGCTGTTTTTT. J is TRBJ2-2 and V is TRBV29-1; D call uncertain. The CDR3 is made up of 13 amino acids. The germline gives CDR1 SQVTM, CDR2 ANQGSEA. V was clipped by 2 bases and J by 1 base, with 5 bases between them.